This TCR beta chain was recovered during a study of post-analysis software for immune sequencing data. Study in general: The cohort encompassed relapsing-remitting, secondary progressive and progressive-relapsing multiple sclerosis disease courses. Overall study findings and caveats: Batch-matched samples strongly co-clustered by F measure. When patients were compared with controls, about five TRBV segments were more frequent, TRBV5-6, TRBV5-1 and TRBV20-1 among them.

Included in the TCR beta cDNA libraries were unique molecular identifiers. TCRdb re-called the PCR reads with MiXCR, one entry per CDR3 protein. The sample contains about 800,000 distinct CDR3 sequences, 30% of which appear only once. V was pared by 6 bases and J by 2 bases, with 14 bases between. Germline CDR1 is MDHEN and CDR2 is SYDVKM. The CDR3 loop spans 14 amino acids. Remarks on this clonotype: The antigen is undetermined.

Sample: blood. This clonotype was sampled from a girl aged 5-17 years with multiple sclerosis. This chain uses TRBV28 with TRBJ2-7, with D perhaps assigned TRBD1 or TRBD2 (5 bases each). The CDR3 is CASRLPGRAYEQYF. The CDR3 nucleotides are TGTGCCAGCAGACTTCCGGGACGGGCCTACGAGCAGTACTTC.